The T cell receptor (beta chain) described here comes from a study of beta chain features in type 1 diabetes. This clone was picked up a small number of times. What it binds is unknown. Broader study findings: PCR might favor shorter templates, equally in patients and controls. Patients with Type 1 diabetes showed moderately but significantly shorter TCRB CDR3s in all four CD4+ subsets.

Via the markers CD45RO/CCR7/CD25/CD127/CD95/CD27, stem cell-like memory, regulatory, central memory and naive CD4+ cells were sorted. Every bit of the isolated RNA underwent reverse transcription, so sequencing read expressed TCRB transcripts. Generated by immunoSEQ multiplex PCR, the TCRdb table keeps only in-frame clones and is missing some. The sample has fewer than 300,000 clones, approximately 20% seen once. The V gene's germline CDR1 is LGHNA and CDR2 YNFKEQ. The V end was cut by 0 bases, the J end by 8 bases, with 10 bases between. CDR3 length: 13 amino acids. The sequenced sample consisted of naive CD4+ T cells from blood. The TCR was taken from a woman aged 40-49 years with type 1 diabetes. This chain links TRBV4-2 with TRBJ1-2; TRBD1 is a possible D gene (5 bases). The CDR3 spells CASSQEQGGGYTF. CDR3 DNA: TGTGCCAGCAGCCAAGAGCAGGGAGGCGGCTACACCTTC.